These 13 T cell receptor beta chains share one sample of origin, sequenced in a study of metastatic and nonmetastatic thyroid tumors. Patients underwent thyroid surgery, and none had received any treatment before it. Through MiXCR, TCRdb re-clonotyped the PCR reads. The sample gives about 20,000 clones, around 15% of which show up once; about 10% is in the top ten. Sequencing was carried out using tumor tissue. These receptors all stem from a female donor with papillary thyroid cancer or a benign thyroid nodule (not recorded which). Some clones in this sample may be carry-over from other donors' samples.

This clone was counted ten times or more. Here the CDR3 DNA reads TGTGCCAGCAGTGACATGACAGGGAGGTCGGCTGAAGCTTTCTTT. Protein product: CASSDMTGRSAEAFF. The rearrangement uses TRBV2 and TRBJ1-1, with 7 bases identical to TRBD1. V trimming: 3 bases; J trimming: 6 bases; junction bases outside the gene matches: 10. There are 15 residues in the CDR3. Germline V gene lookup returns CDR1 SNHLY and CDR2 FYNNEI. Full variable domain (rest looked up from reference TRBV2 and TRBJ1-1): EPEVTQTPSHQVTQMGQEVILRCVPISNHLYFYWYRQILGQKVEFLVSFYNNEISEKSEIFDDQFSVERPDGSNFTLKIRSTKLEDSAMYFCASSDMTGRSAEAFFGQGTRLTVV.

This clone occurred once. V and J are TRBV30 and TRBJ1-5; 8 bases are shared with TRBD1. There are 16 residues in the CDR3. After removal of 0 bases from V and 4 bases from J, the junction contained 8 bases not matched to a gene. Germline V lookup: CDR1 GTSNPN, CDR2 SVGIG (reference sequence). CDR3 nucleotides: TGTGCCTGGAGTGTAGATGGACAGGGAATAAATCAGCCCCAGCATTTT. Its protein product is CAWSVDGQGINQPQHF.

In this sample, this clone turned up many times. This chain uses TRBV5-1 with TRBJ2-2; no clear D gene. CDR3 length: 14 amino acids. Germline CDR1 and CDR2: SGHRS and YFSETQ. Trimming took 4 bases from V and 0 from J, leaving 7 bases between them. CDR3 in DNA: TGCGCCAGCAGCACCAACCCGAACACCGGGGAGCTGTTTTTT. Its translation: CASSTNPNTGELFF.

This clone has at least ten counts. The chain recombines TRBV7-2 with TRBJ2-7, with 7 bases aligning to TRBD1. CDR1 is SGHTA and CDR2 is FQGNSA in the germline V gene. Losses at the gene ends were 0 bases for V and 2 bases for J; bases not matched to a gene: 4. CDR3 length: 15 residues. The CDR3 sequence is CASSLAGTGAYEQYF. The CDR3 nucleotides are TGTGCCAGCAGCTTAGCGGGCACAGGGGCCTACGAGCAGTACTTC.

This clone is labeled as medium-sized. The gene calls are TRBV28 and TRBJ2-7; D remains ambiguous. The CDR3 covers 12 residues. With 6 bases removed from V and 3 bases from J, the gap between germline ends came to 9 bases. CDR1 is MDHEN, CDR2 SYDVKM, per germline. This CDR3 reads CASSGDRYEQYF. The CDR3 DNA follows: TGTGCCAGCAGCGGTGATCGCTACGAGCAGTACTTC.

J is TRBJ2-7 and V is TRBV15; weak D call: TRBD1 (6 bases). The CDR3 length is 14 residues. Looked up from germline, CDR1 is LNHNV and CDR2 is YYDKDF (reference sequence). V was cut by 6 bases and J by 5 bases, with 17 bases left in between. For the CDR3, the DNA is TGTGCCACCAGGACCAGGGGTCTGTGGAACGAGCAGTACTTC. Amino acid sequence: CATRTRGLWNEQYF. The full variable domain, with the rest looked up from reference TRBV15 and TRBJ2-7, is DAMVIQNPRYQVTQFGKPVTLSCSQTLNHNVMYWYQQKSSQAPKLLFHYYDKDFNNEADTPDNFQSRRPNTSFCFLDIRSPGLGDTAMYLCATRTRGLWNEQYFGPGTRLTVT.

Ten or more counts support this clone. The genes are TRBV6-1 and TRBJ2-3; no clear D gene. The CDR3 consists of 16 residues. V was clipped by 7 bases and J by 3 bases, with 20 bases between them. Germline CDR1 and CDR2: MNHNS and SASEGT. CDR3 region: CASKTHTMVGTDTQYF. The CDR3 nucleotides read TGTGCCAGCAAAACTCACACTATGGTTGGGACAGATACGCAGTATTTT.

This clone was counted many times. This chain links TRBV4-2 with TRBJ1-4; TRBD1 matches 7 bases. Germline V gene data show CDR1 as LGHNA and CDR2 as YNFKEQ. The V and J ends lost 5 bases and 5 bases, in that order; junction bases with no gene match: 5. The CDR3 spans 14 residues. The CDR3, as DNA: TGTGCCAGCAGCTTGGGACAGAGGAATGAAAAACTGTTTTTT. Residues: CASSLGQRNEKLFF.

The sample holds many counts of this clone. The chain is built from TRBV5-6 and TRBJ1-5; 9 bases line up with TRBD1. Trimming took 0 bases from V and 0 from J; bases not matched to a gene: 10. CDR1 and CDR2 (germline): SGHDT, YYEEEE. This CDR3 has 19 residues. CDR3 DNA sequence: TGTGCCAGCAGCTTGGGCAATCGGGACAGGGTTTATAGCAATCAGCCCCAGCATTTT. Protein: CASSLGNRDRVYSNQPQHF.

Only a few counts were recorded for this clone. The CDR3 loop is CASSYLELLSWNEQFF. CDR3 bases: TGTGCCAGCAGTTACTTGGAACTCCTTTCCTGGAATGAGCAGTTCTTC. J is TRBJ2-1 and V is TRBV12-3 or TRBV12-4; D is undetermined. This CDR3 region has 16 residues. V was trimmed by 4 bases and J by 7 bases, leaving 20 bases between them.

This clone was detected ten times or more. CDR3 nucleotide sequence: TGTGCCAGCAGCGTGGGACAGGGGGCCTTTAATGAAAAACTGTTTTTT. Its translation is CASSVGQGAFNEKLFF. This sequence joins TRBV9 and TRBJ1-4; 12 bases are shared with TRBD1. Germline CDR1 is SGDLS and CDR2 is YYNGEE. With 2 bases clipped from V and 4 bases from J, the junction kept 3 bases outside the gene matches. This CDR3 spans 16 amino acids.

Ten or more counts support this clone. This chain uses TRBV24-1 with TRBJ2-2, with 9 bases identical to TRBD1. Unmatched junction bases numbered 5, after V lost 4 bases and J lost 6 bases. Germline CDR1 reads KGHDR; CDR2 reads SFDVKD. The CDR3 loop spans 15 amino acids. CDR3 DNA sequence: TGTGCCACCAGTGACGAGGGACAGGGAGCCGGGGAGCTGTTTTTT. This sequence encodes CATSDEGQGAGELFF.

On this clone itself: Here the CDR3 omits its conserved ending phenylalanine or tryptophan, so a read error is the likely source. J is TRBJ1-1 and V is TRBV20-1; 7 positions match TRBD1. Germline V gene sequence: CDR1 DFQATT, CDR2 SNEGSKA (reference sequence). This CDR3 region has 13 residues. The ends lost 6 bases at V and 1 base at J; junction bases unmatched: 5. The CDR3 here is CSAFDRANTEAFS. Written as DNA, the CDR3 is TGCAGTGCATTCGACAGGGCGAACACTGAAGCTTTCTCT.